Listed here are 12 T cell receptor beta chains from one sample, sequenced in a study of low-dose radiotherapy and immunotherapy resistance in tumors. Time point noted: after trial treatment. Sample treatment: LDRT plus nivolumab, ipilimumab, low-dose cyclophosphamide and aspirin (RACIN trial). A constant-region primer paired with the V-primer adapter amplified TCRs over about 20 PCR cycles. TCRdb itself ran the reads through MiXCR, one entry per CDR3 protein. The sample holds about 52,000 distinct CDR3 sequences, around a third seen once. The material was PBMCs, obtained after low-dose radiotherapy plus immunotherapy. The receptors originated from a male donor with rectosigmoid adenocarcinoma.

This clonotype was found a few times. The chain uses TRBV7-8 and TRBJ2-1; D remains ambiguous. Trimming took off 5 bases at V and 4 bases at J, with 9 bases between the two ends. CDR1 and CDR2 (germline): SGHVS, FQNEAQ. The CDR3 is 13 amino acids. The CDR3 nucleotides are TGTGCCAGCAGCAGTTACACGTACAATGAGCAGTTCTTC. Amino acid sequence: CASSSYTYNEQFF.

V is TRBV6-6 and J is TRBJ1-4, with no clear D. This CDR3 is 15 amino acids long. CDR1 is MNHNY, CDR2 SVGAGI, per germline (reference sequence). Trimming took off 7 bases at V and 0 bases at J, with 12 bases between the two ends. The CDR3 DNA sequence: TGTGCCAGCAATCTGCTGGGAGCAACTAATGAAAAACTGTTTTTT. This translates into CASNLLGATNEKLFF.

This clonotype was recorded a few times. The rearrangement links TRBV12-5 to TRBJ1-1; no reliable D call. Trimming shortened V by 5 bases and J by 1 base, and 8 bases separated the two germline ends. The germline gives CDR1 LGHNT, CDR2 FRNRAP. This CDR3 region has 13 residues. This CDR3 is CASGPRENTEAFF. CDR3 nucleotides: TGTGCTAGTGGTCCAAGAGAGAACACTGAAGCTTTCTTT. Looking up the rest from reference TRBV12-5 and TRBJ1-1 gives the full variable domain: DARVTQTPRHKVTEMGQEVTMRCQPILGHNTVFWYRQTMMQGLELLAYFRNRAPLDDSGMPKDRFSAEMPDATLATLKIQPSEPRDSAVYFCASGPRENTEAFFGQGTRLTVV.

The chain combines TRBV15 with TRBJ2-1; a possible D gene is TRBD2 (6 bases). Germline CDR1 reads LNHNV; CDR2 reads YYDKDF (reference sequence). Trimming took off 3 bases at V and 9 bases at J, with 12 bases between the two ends. The CDR3 consists of 13 residues. The CDR3 loop reads CATSSQVGGEQFF. The DNA of the CDR3 is TGTGCCACCAGCAGCCAGGTGGGGGGTGAGCAGTTCTTC.

This clonotype occurred many times. J is TRBJ2-1 and V is TRBV18, with unresolved D. Germline lookup yields CDR1 KGHSH and CDR2 LQKENI. V lost 2 bases, J lost 12 bases, and 17 bases lay in between. This CDR3 has 14 residues. CDR3 bases: TGTGCCAGCTCACCATCGGTCGGTATTGGTGGGCAGTTCTTC. Encoded protein: CASSPSVGIGGQFF.

With regard to this clonotype: A far larger clone is only one base removed, so a read error is likely. The chain employs TRBV7-2 and TRBJ2-7, with 11 bases matching TRBD2. V shed 5 bases, J shed 7 bases, and the junction held 13 bases outside the gene matches. Germline V gene data show CDR1 as SGHTA and CDR2 as FQGNSA. This CDR3 is built from 16 residues. CDR3 bases: TGTGCCAGCAGCGCCGATAGCGGGAGGGTCTACAATGAGCAGTACTTC. It is translated as CASSADSGRVYNEQYF.

The chain has TRBV2 and TRBJ2-7; weak D call: TRBD1 (6 bases). CDR1 and CDR2 from the germline V gene are SNHLY and FYNNEI. The CDR3 consists of 14 residues. Between the trimmed V and J ends, which lost 6 bases and 0 bases, there was a span of 12 bases. The CDR3 sequence: CASSRTESSYEQYF. The CDR3 nucleotides read TGTGCCAGCAGCCGGACAGAGAGCTCCTACGAGCAGTACTTC.

This clonotype occurred many times. The CDR3 DNA reads as TGTGCCAGCAGCCAAGAAGGAGGAAGCTCCTACAATGAGCAGTTCTTC. It codes for CASSQEGGSSYNEQFF. V and J are TRBV14 and TRBJ2-1; maybe TRBD2 (5 bases). Per the germline V gene, CDR1 is SGHDN and CDR2 is FVKESK. The length of the CDR3 is 16 residues. With 0 bases removed from V and 0 bases from J, the gap between germline ends came to 9 bases.

This clonotype has ten or more counts. CDR3 in DNA: TGTGCCAGCAGCTCCGAAGCCGGGAGCCGAAACACCATATATTTT. The encoded protein is CASSSEAGSRNTIYF. This chain uses TRBV7-2 with TRBJ1-3; D remains unclear. Germline values: CDR1 SGHTA, CDR2 FQGNSA. The germline V and J ends were trimmed by 4 bases and 5 bases, with 15 bases remaining between them. CDR3 length equals 15 residues.

This clonotype has at least ten counts. The V gene is TRBV7-9, the J gene TRBJ2-1, with a tentative D call TRBD2 (5 bases). The CDR3 length is 14 residues. V lost 5 bases, J lost 3 bases, and 11 bases lay in between. Germline V lookup: CDR1 SEHNR, CDR2 FQNEAQ (reference sequence). The DNA for the CDR3 is TGTGCCAGCAGCCAAACTAGTATCTACAATGAGCAGTTCTTC. It encodes CASSQTSIYNEQFF.

The chain has TRBV12-3 or TRBV12-4 and TRBJ2-1, with 7 bases lining up with TRBD2. The CDR3 length is 17 residues. J was trimmed by 9 bases and V by 3 bases; bases with no gene match: 17. The CDR3 DNA follows: TGTGCCAGCAGTTTGAGGTTGTTACAGCGCCCGGGAGGTGAGCAGTTCTTC. Its translation is CASSLRLLQRPGGEQFF.

This clonotype was recorded many times. The rearrangement joins TRBV18 to TRBJ1-6; 10 nucleotides align to TRBD1. The CDR3 is 18 residues long. Losses at the gene ends were 3 bases for V and 9 bases for J; bases not matched to a gene: 14. CDR1 is KGHSH, CDR2 LQKENI, per germline. The CDR3 here is CASSPDYPGQGDGSPLHF. In nucleotides, the CDR3 is TGTGCCAGCTCACCGGACTACCCTGGACAGGGGGACGGTTCACCCCTCCACTTT.